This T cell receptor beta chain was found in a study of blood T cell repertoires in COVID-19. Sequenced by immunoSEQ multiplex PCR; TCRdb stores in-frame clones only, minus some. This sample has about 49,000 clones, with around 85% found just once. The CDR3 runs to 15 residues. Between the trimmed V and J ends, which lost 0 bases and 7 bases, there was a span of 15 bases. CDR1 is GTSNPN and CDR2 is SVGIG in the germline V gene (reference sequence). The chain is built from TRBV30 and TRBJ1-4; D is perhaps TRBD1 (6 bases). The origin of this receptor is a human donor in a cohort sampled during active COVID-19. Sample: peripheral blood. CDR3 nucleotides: TGTGCCTGGAGTGTACGACAGGCAATGGGTGAAAAACTGTTTTTT. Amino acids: CAWSVRQAMGEKLFF.